This T cell receptor (beta chain) was profiled in a study of cytomegalovirus exposure and HLA in healthy donors. Overall study findings and caveats: What was likely a sequencing artifact was a cluster of highly shared sequence variants. Many donors carried some public TCRs, although rarity characterized most TCR sequences. A later analysis showed that HLA-associated TCR beta chains had undergone more clonal expansion than equally common others. It was assumed in the presence/absence analyses that sequencing depth was roughly uniform across donors.

V dropped 7 bases and J dropped 2 bases, with 18 bases sitting between them. Per the germline V gene, CDR1 is MNHEY and CDR2 is SVGAGI. The CDR3 sequence is 15 residues long. This clone was picked up one time. Its antigen is unknown. Vbeta (60) and Jbeta (13) primers were used in the PCR. Produced via immunoSEQ multiplex PCR; TCRdb's table is partial and in-frame only. The sample carries 170,000 or so clones, roughly 80% recorded once. Sequencing input: PBMCs. This clonotype originated in a boy younger than 18 in good health and CMV-seronegative. The rearrangement uses TRBV6-5 and TRBJ2-7; unclear D gene. CDR3 in amino acids: CASTPGEPRTYEQYF. The CDR3, as DNA: TGTGCCAGCACTCCCGGAGAGCCTAGAACCTACGAGCAGTACTTC.